The entry that follows covers one T cell receptor (beta chain) sequence. Its cognate antigen is unknown. From blood, about 230-500 ng of genomic DNA served as TRB template. The sample originates from a study of T and B cells in COVID-19 patients. Study-level background: Active-infection patients were older, median roughly 67 years, than recovered patients, median roughly 35 years.

Study-wide findings and caveats: Patients with COVID-19 reportedly showed strongly skewed T cell receptor beta variable and joining gene usage.

Multiplex PCR with BIOMED2 TRB-A/B primer pools amplified TRB rearrangements. TCRdb re-analysed the multiplex PCR reads in MiXCR, keeping a single row per CDR3 protein. The data show tens of thousands of distinct CDR3 sequences, with 30% to 35% seen just once and over 2% held by the top ten. Trimming pared 5 bases from V and 6 bases from J, leaving 8 bases between. Germline V gene lookup returns CDR1 SGHTA and CDR2 FQGNSA. The CDR3 has 12 residues. Sample: blood. This sequence originates from a human donor who had recovered from COVID-19. This chain connects TRBV7-2 to TRBJ2-1; D ambiguous. As DNA, the CDR3 is TGTGCCAGCAGCCCACTAACCAATGAGCAGTTCTTC. Its translation is CASSPLTNEQFF.